The T cell receptor beta chain described here comes from a study of cytomegalovirus exposure and HLA in healthy donors. About this clone: The antigen is undetermined.

Amplification used 60 Vbeta primers and 13 Jbeta primers. Here immunoSEQ multiplex PCR was the method, and the copy in TCRdb shows in-frame clones only, minus some. This sample has about 160,000 clones, with 75% to 85% found just once. The length of the CDR3 is 15 residues. The germline gives CDR1 LNHNV, CDR2 YYDKDF (reference sequence). Between the trimmed V and J ends, which lost 8 bases and 1 base, there was a span of 18 bases. Study-level findings and limits: V- and J-gene trimming of TCR beta was linked (in a later analysis) to a missense DCLRE1C variant.

This TCR derives from a man younger than 45 in good health and CMV-seronegative. Sequencing was done on a sample of PBMCs. This chain uses TRBV15 with TRBJ2-7; TRBD1 is a possible D gene (6 bases). CDR3 region: CATSPVRDTSYEQYF. DNA for the CDR3: TGTGCCACCTCCCCAGTCAGGGACACGTCCTACGAGCAGTACTTC.